This T cell receptor beta chain was identified in a study of cytomegalovirus exposure and HLA in healthy donors. The study, taken as a whole, reports: Most TCR sequences showed up rarely, but some public TCRs showed up in many donors. Cytomegalovirus association was assigned to about 150 TCR beta chains. The productive fraction for most TCR beta V segments was about 87% or about 30% in an earlier analysis.

V lost 4 bases, J lost 2 bases, and 7 bases stayed unmatched. The CDR3 extends over 17 amino acids. In germline, CDR1 is GTSNPN, CDR2 SVGIG (reference sequence). PCR involved 60 Vbeta and 13 Jbeta primers. TCRdb keeps only in-frame clones here, not all; method: immunoSEQ multiplex PCR. Of fewer than 350,000 clones in the sample, roughly 90% were seen once. Every donor was a healthy person donating bone marrow. As to this clone: No antigen is known for it.

The gene calls are TRBV30 and TRBJ2-6; 11 positions agree with TRBD1. The TCR originated in a woman in her late teens or twenties in good health and CMV-seronegative. Material for sequencing was PBMCs. As DNA, the CDR3 is TGTGCCTGGACAGGGGACAGGGGGGAAACTGGGGCCAACGTCCTGACTTTC. It codes for CAWTGDRGETGANVLTF.